Listed here are 13 T cell receptor beta chains from one sample, sequenced in a study of shared clonotypes between healthy human individuals. The table came from immunoSEQ multiplex PCR; TCRdb's copy has only in-frame clones and leaves some out. The sample lists hundreds of thousands of clones, just over 75% seen once, with around 13% in the top ten. The specimen sequenced was PBMCs. These receptors originate from a middle-aged woman in good health. Some clones in this sample may be carry-over from other donors' samples.

The chain links TRBV19 to TRBJ1-4; no definite D call. V shed 5 bases and J shed 2 bases, with 12 bases lying between them. The CDR3 covers 15 residues. Germline loops: CDR1 LNHDA, CDR2 SQIVND (reference sequence). The CDR3 DNA is TGTGCCAGTAGTGCCGGGTCGCGTACTAATGAAAAACTGTTTTTT. It codes for CASSAGSRTNEKLFF.

V is TRBV7-9 and J is TRBJ2-6, with D unresolved. Trimming stripped 1 base from V and 4 bases from J, with 11 bases between. The CDR3 consists of 16 residues. Germline V gene sequence: CDR1 SEHNR, CDR2 FQNEAQ (reference sequence). CDR3 sequence (DNA): TGTGCCAGCAGCTTAGGGGTAGGCGCAGGGGCCAACGTCCTGACTTTC. Protein product: CASSLGVGAGANVLTF. Using reference TRBV7-9 and TRBJ2-6 for the parts outside the CDR3, the full variable domain is DTGVSQNPRHKITKRGQNVTFRCDPISEHNRLYWYRQTLGQGPEFLTYFQNEAQLEKSRLLSDRFSAERPKGSFSTLEIQRTEQGDSAMYLCASSLGVGAGANVLTFGAGSRLTVL.

The chain is built from TRBV6-4 and TRBJ1-1; D unresolved. CDR3 length equals 15 residues. V lost 0 bases, J lost 4 bases, and 12 bases lay in between. The germline V gene has CDR1 MRHNA and CDR2 SNTAGT. The CDR3 DNA sequence: TGTGCCAGCAGTGACTCTGACCCTAGTATCACTGAAGCTTTCTTT. Its translation: CASSDSDPSITEAFF.

This clone has just a few counts. CDR3 residues: CASSLAGQYNEQFF. CDR3 DNA sequence: TGTGCCAGCAGCTTAGCGGGACAGTACAATGAGCAGTTCTTC. This chain joins TRBV7-2 and TRBJ2-1; 7 bases match TRBD1. The CDR3 has 14 residues. Germline V gene sequence: CDR1 SGHTA, CDR2 FQGNSA. J gave up 4 bases and V 0 bases, and 0 bases lay outside the gene matches.

V gene TRBV27 combines with J gene TRBJ2-2; the D call may be TRBD1 or TRBD2 (6 bases each). Germline V gene data show CDR1 as MNHEY and CDR2 as SMNVEV (reference sequence). V lost 2 bases and J lost 6, with 13 bases in between. CDR3 length: 15 amino acids. CDR3 sequence: CASSLNGGAAGELFF. The DNA of the CDR3 is TGTGCCAGCAGTTTAAACGGGGGCGCCGCCGGGGAGCTGTTTTTT.

The V call is TRBV7-7, the J call TRBJ2-5; TRBD2 matches 7 bases. The V gene end was trimmed by 10 bases and the J gene end by 2 bases; junction bases not matched to a gene: 22. The CDR3 has 18 residues. Looked up from germline, CDR1 is SSHAT and CDR2 is FNYEAQ (reference sequence). CDR3 DNA: TGTGCCATCTCCCCCAGGGTCGGTAGGGCGGGAGTACAAGAGACCCAGTACTTC. It codes for CAISPRVGRAGVQETQYF.

The chain combines TRBV28 with TRBJ1-2; TRBD1 agrees at 7 bases. In germline, CDR1 is MDHEN, CDR2 SYDVKM. CDR3 length: 13 residues. Trimming removed 6 bases from V and 3 bases from J; junction bases left unmatched: 4. CDR3 nucleotides: TGTGCCAGCAGATTAGGGGGCCACTATGGCTACACCTTC. It yields the protein CASRLGGHYGYTF.

The sample holds many counts of this clone. The chain joins TRBV30 to TRBJ2-7; 8 bases agree with TRBD1. Unmatched junction bases numbered 1, after V lost 3 bases and J lost 0 bases. The CDR3 spans 13 residues. Germline assignment: CDR1 GTSNPN and CDR2 SVGIG (reference sequence). The CDR3 DNA follows: TGTGCCTGGAGGGACAGGGTCTCCTACGAGCAGTACTTC. Protein: CAWRDRVSYEQYF.

This chain joins TRBV2 and TRBJ1-4; D not certain. CDR1 SNHLY and CDR2 FYNNEI come from the germline V gene. Trimming pared 4 bases from V and 6 bases from J, leaving 15 bases between. This CDR3 contains 15 residues. The DNA of the CDR3 is TGTGCCAGCAGTGGAACAGCCGTCCGCTATGAAAAACTGTTTTTT. It yields the protein CASSGTAVRYEKLFF.

This clone was counted between two and nine times. The genes are TRBV2 and TRBJ2-5, with a tentative D call TRBD2 (6 bases). The J call may be incorrect, as the DNA end agrees better with TRBJ2-7. This CDR3 comprises 14 residues. CDR1 and CDR2 (germline): SNHLY, FYNNEI. The CDR3 DNA reads TGTGCCAGCAAGTTCCGGGACTTGTCCTACGAGCAGTACTTC. It encodes CASKFRDLSYEQYF.

This clone has just a few counts. The chain carries TRBV4-1 and TRBJ2-5, with D possibly matching TRBD1 (6 bases). The CDR3 has 15 amino acids. Germline lookup yields CDR1 MGHRA and CDR2 YSYEKL. V was trimmed by 6 bases and J by 7 bases, leaving 21 bases between them. CDR3 protein: CASRDWAGALGTQYF. In nucleotides, the CDR3 is TGCGCCAGCAGGGACTGGGCAGGGGCTCTTGGGACCCAGTACTTC.

The chain links TRBV25-1 to TRBJ2-1; D tentatively fits TRBD1 or TRBD2 (5 bases each). Germline-derived CDR1 and CDR2 are MGHDK and SYGVNS. The CDR3 spans 15 residues. Trimming cost V 1 base and J 5 bases, with 12 bases left between them. The chain's CDR3 is CASSEWRGANNEQFF. CDR3 nucleotide sequence: TGTGCCAGCAGTGAATGGAGAGGGGCGAACAATGAGCAGTTCTTC.

The V call is TRBV7-3, the J call TRBJ1-6; D call uncertain. V dropped 6 bases and J dropped 8 bases, with 11 bases sitting between them. The CDR3 loop spans 13 amino acids. Germline values: CDR1 SGHTA, CDR2 FQGTGA. CDR3: CASSRAAHSPLHF. CDR3 DNA: TGTGCCAGCAGTCGGGCGGCCCATTCACCCCTCCACTTT.